The clone carrying this T cell receptor (beta chain) was seen once. These data belong to a study of blood T cell repertoires in COVID-19. For the study at large: Material from acute and convalescent COVID-19 was sourced from the United States, Italy and Spain. In each case, the material was cDNA or gDNA derived from T cells, B-cell-depleted T cells, or PBMCs.

The CDR3 is 13 residues long. V lost 5 bases to trimming and J lost 8 bases; unmatched junction nucleotides: 8. Germline V gives CDR1 SGHVS, CDR2 FQNEAQ. Authors' data handling: Amplification of reference gene primers was used by the study to estimate nucleated cell counts. Measured with immunoSEQ multiplex PCR; TCRdb has only the in-frame clones, and not every one. The D gene and trimming were derived from the DNA, and the V and J assignments and clone size from that table. The data show around 130,000 clones, about four fifths seen once. Sequenced: peripheral blood. The chain carries TRBV7-8 and TRBJ1-2; 7 nucleotides agree with TRBD1. This sequence was found in a woman in her 30s who had recovered from COVID-19. CDR3 sequence (DNA): TGTGCCAGCAGCCAGGGGGTTGACCGGGGCTACACCTTC. The encoded protein is CASSQGVDRGYTF.